Below are 3 T cell receptor beta chains sequenced from a single sample in a study of blood T cell repertoires in COVID-19. Data came from immunoSEQ multiplex PCR; TCRdb stores just in-frame clones and leaves some out. The repertoire holds under 300,000 clones, with just over 90% as singletons. Sequenced: PBMCs or T cells enriched from blood (not recorded which). The receptors were gathered from a woman between 18 and 29 years old who had recovered from COVID-19.

The rearrangement joins TRBV9 to TRBJ2-1, with D perhaps matching TRBD2 (6 bases). The length of the CDR3 is 16 residues. CDR1 is SGDLS, CDR2 YYNGEE, per germline. V shed 0 bases and J shed 4 bases, with 14 bases lying between them. In DNA, the CDR3 is TGTGCCAGCAGCGTAGGGGTCGGGACTCTTTACAATGAGCAGTTCTTC. This sequence encodes CASSVGVGTLYNEQFF.

J is TRBJ1-4 and V is TRBV5-1; TRBD1 matches at 9 bases. V lost 0 bases, J lost 7 bases, and 4 bases stayed unmatched. The germline V gene encodes CDR1 SGHRS and CDR2 YFSETQ. The CDR3 is 15 amino acids. CDR3 coding DNA: TGCGCCAGCAGCTTGGTACAGGGGGCGGGTGAAAAACTGTTTTTT. Its protein product is CASSLVQGAGEKLFF.

The chain is built from TRBV9 and TRBJ2-1; 9 nucleotides agree with TRBD1. Trimming took 3 bases from V and 2 from J; bases not matched to a gene: 3. CDR3 size: 15 residues. Germline V gives CDR1 SGDLS, CDR2 YYNGEE. The CDR3 nucleotides read TGTGCCAGCAGCGAAGACAGGGGGACCTACAATGAGCAGTTCTTC. This gives the protein CASSEDRGTYNEQFF. The full variable domain, rest sourced from reference TRBV9 and TRBJ2-1, is DSGVTQTPKHLITATGQRVTLRCSPRSGDLSVYWYQQSLDQGLQFLIQYYNGEERAKGNILERFSAQQFPDLHSELNLSSLELGDSALYFCASSEDRGTYNEQFFGPGTRLTVL.